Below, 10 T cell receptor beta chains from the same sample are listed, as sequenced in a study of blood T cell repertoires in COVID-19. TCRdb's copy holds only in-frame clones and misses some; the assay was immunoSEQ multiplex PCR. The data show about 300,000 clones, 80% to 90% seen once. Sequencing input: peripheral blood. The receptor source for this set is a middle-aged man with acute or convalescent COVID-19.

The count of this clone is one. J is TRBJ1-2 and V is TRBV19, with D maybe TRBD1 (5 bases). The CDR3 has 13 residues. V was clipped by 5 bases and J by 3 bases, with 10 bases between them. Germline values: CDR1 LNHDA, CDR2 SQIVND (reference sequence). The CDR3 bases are TGTGCCAGTAGTCGCGGGGCTGACTATGGCTACACCTTC. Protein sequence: CASSRGADYGYTF.

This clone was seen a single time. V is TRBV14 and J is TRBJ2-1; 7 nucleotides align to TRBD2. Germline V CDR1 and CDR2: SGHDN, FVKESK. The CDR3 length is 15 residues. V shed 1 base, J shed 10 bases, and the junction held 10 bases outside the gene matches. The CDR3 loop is CASSQGLAGRLEQFF. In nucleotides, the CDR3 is TGTGCCAGCAGCCAAGGACTAGCCGGTCGTCTCGAGCAGTTCTTC. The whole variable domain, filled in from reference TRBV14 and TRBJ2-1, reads EAGVTQFPSHSVIEKGQTVTLRCDPISGHDNLYWYRRVMGKEIKFLLHFVKESKQDESGMPNNRFLAERTGGTYSTLKVQPAELEDSGVYFCASSQGLAGRLEQFFGPGTRLTVL.

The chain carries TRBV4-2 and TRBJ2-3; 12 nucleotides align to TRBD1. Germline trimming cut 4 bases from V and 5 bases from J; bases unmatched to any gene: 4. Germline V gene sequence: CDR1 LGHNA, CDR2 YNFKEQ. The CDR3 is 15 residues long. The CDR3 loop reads CASSPGQGAIDTQYF. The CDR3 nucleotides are TGTGCCAGCAGCCCGGGACAGGGGGCTATAGATACGCAGTATTTT.

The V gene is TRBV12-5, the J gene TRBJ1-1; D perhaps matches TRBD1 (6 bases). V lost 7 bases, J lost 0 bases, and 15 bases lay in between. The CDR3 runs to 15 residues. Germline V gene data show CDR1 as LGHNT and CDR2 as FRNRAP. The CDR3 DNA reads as TGTGCTAGTGCCCGTCAACAGGGTTTGAACACTGAAGCTTTCTTT. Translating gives CASARQQGLNTEAFF.

The CDR3, as DNA: TGTGCCACCAGCAGTACAGGGGTCTATGGCTACACCTTC. Encoded protein: CATSSTGVYGYTF. The chain uses TRBV15 and TRBJ1-2; 7 nucleotides agree with TRBD1. Germline CDR1 and CDR2: LNHNV and YYDKDF (reference sequence). J was trimmed by 4 bases and V by 3 bases; bases with no gene match: 2. This CDR3 has 13 amino acids.

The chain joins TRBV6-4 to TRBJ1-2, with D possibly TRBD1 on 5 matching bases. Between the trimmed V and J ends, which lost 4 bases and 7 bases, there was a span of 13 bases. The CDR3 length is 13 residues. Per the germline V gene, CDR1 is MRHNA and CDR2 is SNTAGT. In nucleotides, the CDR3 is TGTGCCAGCAGTGGACAGTTGTATAGTGGCTACACCTTC. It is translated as CASSGQLYSGYTF.

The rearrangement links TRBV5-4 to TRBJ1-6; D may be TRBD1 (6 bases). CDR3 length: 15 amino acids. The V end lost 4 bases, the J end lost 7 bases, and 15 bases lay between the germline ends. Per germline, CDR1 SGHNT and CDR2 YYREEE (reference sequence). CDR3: CASSLSGRGNSPLHF. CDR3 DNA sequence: TGTGCCAGCAGCCTGTCGGGGAGGGGGAATTCACCCCTCCACTTT.

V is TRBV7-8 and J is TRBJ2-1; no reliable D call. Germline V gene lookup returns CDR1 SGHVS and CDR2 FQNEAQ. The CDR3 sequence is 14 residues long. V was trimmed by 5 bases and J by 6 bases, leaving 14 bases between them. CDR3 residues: CASSRSRLGNEQFF. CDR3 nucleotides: TGTGCCAGCAGCCGGTCCAGACTGGGCAATGAGCAGTTCTTC.

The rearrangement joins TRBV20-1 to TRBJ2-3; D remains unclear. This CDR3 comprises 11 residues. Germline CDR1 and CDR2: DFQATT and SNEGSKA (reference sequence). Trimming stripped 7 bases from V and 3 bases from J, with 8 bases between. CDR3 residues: CSVAITDTQYF. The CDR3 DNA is TGCAGTGTCGCTATTACAGATACGCAGTATTTT.

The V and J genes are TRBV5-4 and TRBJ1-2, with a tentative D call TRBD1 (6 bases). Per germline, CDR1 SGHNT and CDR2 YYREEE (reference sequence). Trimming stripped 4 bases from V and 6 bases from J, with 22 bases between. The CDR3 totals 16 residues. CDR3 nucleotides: TGTGCCAGCAGCCCCGTCTCCGGGACACCCTGGCATGGCTACACCTTC. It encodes CASSPVSGTPWHGYTF.